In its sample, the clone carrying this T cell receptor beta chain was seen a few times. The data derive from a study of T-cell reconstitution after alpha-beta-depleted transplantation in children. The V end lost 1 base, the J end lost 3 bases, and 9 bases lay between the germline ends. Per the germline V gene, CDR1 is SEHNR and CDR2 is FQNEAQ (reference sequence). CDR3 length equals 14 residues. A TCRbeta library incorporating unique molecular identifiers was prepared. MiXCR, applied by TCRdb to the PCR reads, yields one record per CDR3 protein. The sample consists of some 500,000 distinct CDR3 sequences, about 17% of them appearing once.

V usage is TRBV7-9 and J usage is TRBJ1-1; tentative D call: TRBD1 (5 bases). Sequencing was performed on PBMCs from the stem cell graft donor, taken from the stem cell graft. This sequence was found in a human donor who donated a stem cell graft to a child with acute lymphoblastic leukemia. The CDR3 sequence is CASSLVGAHTEAFF. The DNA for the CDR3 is TGTGCCAGCAGCTTAGTCGGGGCTCACACTGAAGCTTTCTTT.